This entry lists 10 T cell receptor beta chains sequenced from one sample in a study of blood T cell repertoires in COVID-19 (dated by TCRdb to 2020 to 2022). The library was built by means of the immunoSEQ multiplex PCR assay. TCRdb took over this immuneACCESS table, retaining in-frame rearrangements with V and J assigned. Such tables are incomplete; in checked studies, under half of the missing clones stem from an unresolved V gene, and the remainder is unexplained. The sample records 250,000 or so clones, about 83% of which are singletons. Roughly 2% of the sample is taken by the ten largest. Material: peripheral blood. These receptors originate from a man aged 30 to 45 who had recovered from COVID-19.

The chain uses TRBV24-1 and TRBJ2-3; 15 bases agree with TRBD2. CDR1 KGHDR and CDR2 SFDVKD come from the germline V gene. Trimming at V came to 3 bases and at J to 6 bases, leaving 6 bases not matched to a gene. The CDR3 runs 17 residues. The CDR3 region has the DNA TGTGCCACCAGTGATGCGGGACTAGCGGGGGGACCGGATACGCAGTATTTT. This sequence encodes CATSDAGLAGGPDTQYF.

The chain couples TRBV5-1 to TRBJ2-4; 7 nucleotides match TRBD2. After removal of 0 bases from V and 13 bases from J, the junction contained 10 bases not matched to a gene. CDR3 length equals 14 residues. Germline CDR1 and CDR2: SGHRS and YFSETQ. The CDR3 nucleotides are TGCGCCAGCAGCTTGGACTGGCTAGCGGATACACAGTACTTC. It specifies CASSLDWLADTQYF.

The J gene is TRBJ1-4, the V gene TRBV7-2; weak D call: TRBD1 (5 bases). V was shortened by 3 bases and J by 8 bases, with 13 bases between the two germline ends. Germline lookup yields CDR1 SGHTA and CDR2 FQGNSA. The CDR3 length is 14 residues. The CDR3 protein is CASSFMRGGEKLFF. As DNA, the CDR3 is TGTGCCAGCAGCTTCATGAGGGGAGGAGAAAAACTGTTTTTT. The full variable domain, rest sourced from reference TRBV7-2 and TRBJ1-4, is GAGVSQSPSNKVTEKGKDVELRCDPISGHTALYWYRQSLGQGLEFLIYFQGNSAPDKSGLPSDRFSAERTGGSVSTLTIQRTQQEDSAVYLCASSFMRGGEKLFFGSGTQLSVL.

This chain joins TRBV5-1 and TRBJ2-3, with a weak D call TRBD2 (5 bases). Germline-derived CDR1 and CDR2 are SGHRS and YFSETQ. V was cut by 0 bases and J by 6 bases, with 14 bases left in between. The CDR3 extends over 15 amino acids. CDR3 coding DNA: TGCGCCAGCAGCTTGGACCGCGGGCCGGGGGATACGCAGTATTTT. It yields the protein CASSLDRGPGDTQYF.

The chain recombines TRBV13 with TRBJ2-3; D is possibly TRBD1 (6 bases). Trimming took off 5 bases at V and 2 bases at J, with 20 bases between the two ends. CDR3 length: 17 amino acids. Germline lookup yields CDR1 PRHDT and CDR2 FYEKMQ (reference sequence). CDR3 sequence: CASSPQGSRFPTDTQYF. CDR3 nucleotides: TGTGCCAGCAGCCCTCAGGGGTCCCGATTCCCCACAGATACGCAGTATTTT.

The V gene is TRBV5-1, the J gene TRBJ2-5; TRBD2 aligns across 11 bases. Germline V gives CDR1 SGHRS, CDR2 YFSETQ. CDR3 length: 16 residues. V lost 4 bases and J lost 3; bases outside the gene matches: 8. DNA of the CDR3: TGCGCCAGCAGCCCCGGGACTAGCGGATCTGAAGAGACCCAGTACTTC. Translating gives CASSPGTSGSEETQYF. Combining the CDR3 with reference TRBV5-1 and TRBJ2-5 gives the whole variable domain KAGVTQTPRYLIKTRGQQVTLSCSPISGHRSVSWYQQTPGQGLQFLFEYFSETQRNKGNFPGRFSGRQFSNSRSEMNVSTLELGDSALYLCASSPGTSGSEETQYFGPGTRLLVL.

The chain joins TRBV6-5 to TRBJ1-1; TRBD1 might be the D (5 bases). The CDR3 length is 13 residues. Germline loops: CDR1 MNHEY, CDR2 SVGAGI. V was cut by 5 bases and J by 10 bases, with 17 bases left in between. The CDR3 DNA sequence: TGTGCCAGCAGTACATCTCAGGGCTTGGGAGCTTTCTTT. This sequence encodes CASSTSQGLGAFF.

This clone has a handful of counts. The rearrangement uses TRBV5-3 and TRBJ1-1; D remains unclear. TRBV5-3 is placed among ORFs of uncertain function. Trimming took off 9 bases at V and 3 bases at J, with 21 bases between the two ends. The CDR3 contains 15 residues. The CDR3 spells CATPSAGVEDTEAFF. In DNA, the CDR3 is TGTGCCACCCCGTCGGCCGGGGTGGAGGACACTGAAGCTTTCTTT.

The chain's CDR3 is CASSIERLAGGPGYNEQFF. CDR3 nucleotide sequence: TGTGCCAGTAGTATAGAACGGCTAGCGGGGGGGCCGGGGTACAATGAGCAGTTCTTC. The J gene is TRBJ2-1, the V gene TRBV19, with 12 bases fitting TRBD2. There are 19 residues in the CDR3. The germline gives CDR1 LNHDA, CDR2 SQIVND (reference sequence). V gave up 0 bases and J gave up 4 bases; unmatched junction bases: 10.

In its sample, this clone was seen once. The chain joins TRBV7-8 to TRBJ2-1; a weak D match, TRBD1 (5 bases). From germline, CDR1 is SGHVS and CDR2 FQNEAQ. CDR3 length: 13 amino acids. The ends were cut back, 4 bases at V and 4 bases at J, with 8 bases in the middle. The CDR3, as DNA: TGTGCCAGCAGCTCTGGGGCATACAATGAGCAGTTCTTC. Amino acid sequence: CASSSGAYNEQFF.